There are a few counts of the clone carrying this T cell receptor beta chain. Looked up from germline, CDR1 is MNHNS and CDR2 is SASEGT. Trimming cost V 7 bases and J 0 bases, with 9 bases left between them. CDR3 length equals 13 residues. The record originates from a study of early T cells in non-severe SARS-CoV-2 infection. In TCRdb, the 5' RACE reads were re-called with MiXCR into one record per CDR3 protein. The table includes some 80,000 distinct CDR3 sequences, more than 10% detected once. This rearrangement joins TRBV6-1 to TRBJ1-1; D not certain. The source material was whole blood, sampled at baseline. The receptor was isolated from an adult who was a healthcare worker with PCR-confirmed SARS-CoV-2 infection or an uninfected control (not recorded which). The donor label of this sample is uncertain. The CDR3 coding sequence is TGTGCCAGCATGACCTCTTTGAACACTGAAGCTTTCTTT. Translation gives CASMTSLNTEAFF.